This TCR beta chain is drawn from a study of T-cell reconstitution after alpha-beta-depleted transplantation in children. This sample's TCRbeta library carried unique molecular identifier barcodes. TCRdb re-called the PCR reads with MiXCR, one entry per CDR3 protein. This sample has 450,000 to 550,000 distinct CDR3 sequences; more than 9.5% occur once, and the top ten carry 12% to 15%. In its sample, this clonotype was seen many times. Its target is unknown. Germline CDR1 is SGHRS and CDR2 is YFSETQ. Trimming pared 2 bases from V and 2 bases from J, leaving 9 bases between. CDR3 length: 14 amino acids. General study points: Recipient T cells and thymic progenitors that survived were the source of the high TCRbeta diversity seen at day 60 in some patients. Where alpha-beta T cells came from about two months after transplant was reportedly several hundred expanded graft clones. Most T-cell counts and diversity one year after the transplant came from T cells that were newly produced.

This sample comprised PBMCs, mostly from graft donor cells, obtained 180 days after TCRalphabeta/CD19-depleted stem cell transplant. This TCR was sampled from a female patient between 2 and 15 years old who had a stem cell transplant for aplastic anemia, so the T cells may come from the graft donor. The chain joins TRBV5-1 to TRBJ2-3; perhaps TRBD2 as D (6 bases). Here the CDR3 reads CASSFSGDTDTQYF. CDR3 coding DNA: TGCGCCAGCAGCTTTAGCGGCGACACAGATACGCAGTATTTT.